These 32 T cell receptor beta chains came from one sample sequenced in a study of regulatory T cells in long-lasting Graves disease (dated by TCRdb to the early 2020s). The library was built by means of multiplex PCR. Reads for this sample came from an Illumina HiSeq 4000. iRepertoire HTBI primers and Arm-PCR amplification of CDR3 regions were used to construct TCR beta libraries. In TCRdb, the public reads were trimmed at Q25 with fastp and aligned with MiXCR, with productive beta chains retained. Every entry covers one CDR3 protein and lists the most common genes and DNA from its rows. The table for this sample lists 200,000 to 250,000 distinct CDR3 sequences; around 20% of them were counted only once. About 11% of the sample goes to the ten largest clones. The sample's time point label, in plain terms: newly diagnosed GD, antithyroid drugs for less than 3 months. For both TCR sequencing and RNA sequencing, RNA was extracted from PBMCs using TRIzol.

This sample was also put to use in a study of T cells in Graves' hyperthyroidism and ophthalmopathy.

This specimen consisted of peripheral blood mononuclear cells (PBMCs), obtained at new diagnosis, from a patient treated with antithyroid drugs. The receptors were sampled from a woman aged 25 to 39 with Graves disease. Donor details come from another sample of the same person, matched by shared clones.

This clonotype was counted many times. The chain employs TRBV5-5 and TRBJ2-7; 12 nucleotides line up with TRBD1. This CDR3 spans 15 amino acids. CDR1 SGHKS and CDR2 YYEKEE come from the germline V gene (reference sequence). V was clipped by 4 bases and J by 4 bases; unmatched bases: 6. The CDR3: CASSPRDRGPYEQYF. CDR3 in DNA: TGTGCCAGCAGCCCCCGGGACAGGGGGCCTTACGAGCAGTACTTC.

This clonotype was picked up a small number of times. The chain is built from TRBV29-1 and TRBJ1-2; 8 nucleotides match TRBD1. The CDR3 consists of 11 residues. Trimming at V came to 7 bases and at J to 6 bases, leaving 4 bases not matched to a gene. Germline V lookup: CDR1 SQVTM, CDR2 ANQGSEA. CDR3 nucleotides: TGCAGCGCCTCAGGGGGCAATGGCTACACCTTC. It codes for CSASGGNGYTF.

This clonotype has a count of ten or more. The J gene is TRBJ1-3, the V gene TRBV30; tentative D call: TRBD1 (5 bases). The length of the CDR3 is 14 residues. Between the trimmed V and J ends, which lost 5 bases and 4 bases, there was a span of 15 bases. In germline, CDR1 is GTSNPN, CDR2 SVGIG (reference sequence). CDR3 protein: CAWDQGARGNTIYF. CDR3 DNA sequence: TGTGCCTGGGATCAGGGTGCTCGGGGAAACACCATATATTTT.

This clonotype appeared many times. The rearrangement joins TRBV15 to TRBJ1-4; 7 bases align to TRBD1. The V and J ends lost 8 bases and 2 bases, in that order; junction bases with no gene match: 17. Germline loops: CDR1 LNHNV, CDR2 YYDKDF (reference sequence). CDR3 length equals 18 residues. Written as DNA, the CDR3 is TGTGCCACCCAACAGGGACAGTATAGAGGGGGTACTAATGAAAAACTGTTTTTT. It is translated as CATQQGQYRGGTNEKLFF.

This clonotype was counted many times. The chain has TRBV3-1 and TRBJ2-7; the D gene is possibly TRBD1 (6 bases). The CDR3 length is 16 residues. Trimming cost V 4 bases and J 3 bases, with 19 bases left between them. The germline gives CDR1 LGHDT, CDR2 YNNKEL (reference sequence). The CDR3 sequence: CASSRSDSRPGYEQYF. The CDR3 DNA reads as TGTGCCAGCAGCCGGTCGGACAGTCGACCGGGCTACGAGCAGTACTTC.

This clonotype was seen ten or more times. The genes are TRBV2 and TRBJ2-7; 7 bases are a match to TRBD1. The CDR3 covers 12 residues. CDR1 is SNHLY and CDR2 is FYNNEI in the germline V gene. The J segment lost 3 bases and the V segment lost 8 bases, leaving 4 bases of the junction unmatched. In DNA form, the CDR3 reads TGTGCCAGCCGGGACAGTGACTACGAGCAGTACTTC. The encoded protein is CASRDSDYEQYF. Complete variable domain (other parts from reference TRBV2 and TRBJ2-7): EPEVTQTPSHQVTQMGQEVILRCVPISNHLYFYWYRQILGQKVEFLVSFYNNEISEKSEIFDDQFSVERPDGSNFTLKIRSTKLEDSAMYFCASRDSDYEQYFGPGTRLTVT.

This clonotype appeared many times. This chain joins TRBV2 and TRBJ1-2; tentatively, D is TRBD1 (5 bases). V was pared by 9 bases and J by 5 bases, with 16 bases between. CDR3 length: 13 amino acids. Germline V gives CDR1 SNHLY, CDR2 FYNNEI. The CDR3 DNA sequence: TGTGCCAGAGGTCAGGGTTTAGGTTATGGCTACACCTTC. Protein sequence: CARGQGLGYGYTF.

Written as DNA, the CDR3 is TGTGCTAGTGGTTTGGTCCGGACTAGCGGGAGGGGTAATGAGCAGTTCTTC. Protein product: CASGLVRTSGRGNEQFF. V and J are TRBV12-5 and TRBJ2-1; 15 bases fit TRBD2. V was clipped by 0 bases and J by 7 bases; unmatched bases: 4. The CDR3 is made up of 17 amino acids. The germline V gene encodes CDR1 LGHNT and CDR2 FRNRAP.

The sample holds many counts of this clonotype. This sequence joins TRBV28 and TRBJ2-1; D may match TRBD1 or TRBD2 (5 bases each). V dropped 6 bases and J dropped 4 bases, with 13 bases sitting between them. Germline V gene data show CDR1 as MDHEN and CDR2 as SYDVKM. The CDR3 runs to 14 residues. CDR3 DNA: TGTGCCAGCAGCCCGGGACGGAATTACAATGAGCAGTTCTTC. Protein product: CASSPGRNYNEQFF.

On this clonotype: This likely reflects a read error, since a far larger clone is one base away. The CDR3 DNA reads TGTGCCGGCACCCCTTACGGTCTAGCGGGGGGGCATTCGGAGACCCAGTACTTC. Residues: CAGTPYGLAGGHSETQYF. V gene TRBV6-2 or TRBV6-3 combines with J gene TRBJ2-1; 12 bases are shared with TRBD2. Gene TRBJ2-5 matches the end of the DNA better, so the J call may be wrong. There are 18 residues in the CDR3. From germline, CDR1 is MNHEY and CDR2 SVGEGT.

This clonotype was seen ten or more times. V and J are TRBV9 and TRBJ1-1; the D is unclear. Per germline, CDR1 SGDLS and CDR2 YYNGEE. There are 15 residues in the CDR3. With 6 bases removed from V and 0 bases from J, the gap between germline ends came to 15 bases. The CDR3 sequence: CASTPSRSMNTEAFF. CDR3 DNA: TGTGCCAGCACCCCCTCCCGGAGCATGAACACTGAAGCTTTCTTT.

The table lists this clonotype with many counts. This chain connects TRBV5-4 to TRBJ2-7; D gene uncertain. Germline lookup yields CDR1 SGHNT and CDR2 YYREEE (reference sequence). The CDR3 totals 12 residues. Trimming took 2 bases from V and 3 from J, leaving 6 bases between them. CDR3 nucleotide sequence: TGTGCCAGCAGCTTAGAAAGCTACGAGCAGTACTTC. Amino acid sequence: CASSLESYEQYF.

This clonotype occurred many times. Here the CDR3 DNA reads TGTGCCAGCAGTGAAGCAAGGGGAGGAGGTAGAGAGACCCAGTACTTC. The encoded protein is CASSEARGGGRETQYF. The genes are TRBV2 and TRBJ2-5; weak D call: TRBD2 (6 bases). V lost 0 bases to trimming and J lost 4 bases, with 15 bases between them. Germline values: CDR1 SNHLY, CDR2 FYNNEI. This CDR3 spans 16 amino acids.

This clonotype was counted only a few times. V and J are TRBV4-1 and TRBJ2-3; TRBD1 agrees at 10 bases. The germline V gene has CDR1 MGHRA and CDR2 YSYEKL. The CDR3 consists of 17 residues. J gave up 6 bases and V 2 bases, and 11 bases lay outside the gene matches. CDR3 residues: CASSQRLRTGGVDTQYF. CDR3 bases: TGCGCCAGCAGCCAAAGGTTAAGGACAGGGGGGGTGGATACGCAGTATTTT.

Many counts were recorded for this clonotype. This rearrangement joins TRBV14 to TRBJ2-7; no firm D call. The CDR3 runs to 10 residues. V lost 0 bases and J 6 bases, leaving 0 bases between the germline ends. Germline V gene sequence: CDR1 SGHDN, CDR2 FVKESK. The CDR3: CASSQDEQYF. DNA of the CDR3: TGTGCCAGCAGCCAAGACGAGCAGTACTTC.

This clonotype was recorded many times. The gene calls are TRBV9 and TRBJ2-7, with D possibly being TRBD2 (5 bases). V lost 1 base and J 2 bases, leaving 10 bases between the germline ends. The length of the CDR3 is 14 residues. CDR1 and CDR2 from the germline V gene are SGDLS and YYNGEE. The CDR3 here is CASSVTGLAYEQYF. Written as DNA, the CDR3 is TGTGCCAGCAGCGTAACTGGACTGGCCTACGAGCAGTACTTC.

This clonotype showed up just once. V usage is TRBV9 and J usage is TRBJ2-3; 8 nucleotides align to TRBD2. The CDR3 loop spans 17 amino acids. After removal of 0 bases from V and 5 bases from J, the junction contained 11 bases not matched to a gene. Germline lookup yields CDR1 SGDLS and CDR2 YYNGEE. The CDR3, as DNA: TGTGCCAGCAGCGTAGCTCGAACGGGGGGGCATGGAGATACGCAGTATTTT. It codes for CASSVARTGGHGDTQYF. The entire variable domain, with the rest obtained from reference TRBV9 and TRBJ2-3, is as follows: DSGVTQTPKHLITATGQRVTLRCSPRSGDLSVYWYQQSLDQGLQFLIQYYNGEERAKGNILERFSAQQFPDLHSELNLSSLELGDSALYFCASSVARTGGHGDTQYFGPGTRLTVL.

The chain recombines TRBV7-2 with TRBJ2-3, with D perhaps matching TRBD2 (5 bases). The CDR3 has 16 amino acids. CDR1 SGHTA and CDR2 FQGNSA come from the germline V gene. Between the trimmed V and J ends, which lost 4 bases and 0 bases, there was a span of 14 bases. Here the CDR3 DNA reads TGTGCCAGCAGCTCTGATGGGCGGGTAAGCACAGATACGCAGTATTTT. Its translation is CASSSDGRVSTDTQYF.

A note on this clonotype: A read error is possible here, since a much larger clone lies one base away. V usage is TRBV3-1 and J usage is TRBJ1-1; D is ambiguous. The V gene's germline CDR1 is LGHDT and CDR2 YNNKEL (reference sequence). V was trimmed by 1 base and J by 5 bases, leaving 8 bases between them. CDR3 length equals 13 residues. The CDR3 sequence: CASSQAGMTEAFF. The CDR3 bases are TGTGCCAGCAGCCAAGCCGGAATGACTGAAGCTTTCTTT.

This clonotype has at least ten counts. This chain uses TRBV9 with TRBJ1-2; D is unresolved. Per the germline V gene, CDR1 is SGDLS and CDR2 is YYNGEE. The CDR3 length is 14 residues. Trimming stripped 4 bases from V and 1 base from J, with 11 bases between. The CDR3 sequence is CASSHPAVNYGYTF. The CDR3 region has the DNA TGTGCCAGCAGCCATCCTGCGGTTAACTATGGCTACACCTTC.

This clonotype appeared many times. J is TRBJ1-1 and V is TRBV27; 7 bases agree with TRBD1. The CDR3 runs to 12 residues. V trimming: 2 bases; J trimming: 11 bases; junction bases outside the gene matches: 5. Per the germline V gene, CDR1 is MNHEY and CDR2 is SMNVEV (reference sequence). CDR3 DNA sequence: TGTGCCAGCAGTTTACCCCAGGGGGTCGCTTTCTTT. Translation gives CASSLPQGVAFF.

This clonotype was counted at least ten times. For the CDR3, the DNA is TGTGCCAGCAGTCCCTCCGGGACAGGGGGTATCGAGCAGTACTTC. It specifies CASSPSGTGGIEQYF. The chain uses TRBV28 and TRBJ2-7, with 11 nucleotides matching TRBD1. CDR1 and CDR2 from the germline V gene are MDHEN and SYDVKM. J lost 6 bases, V lost 5 bases, and 9 bases had no gene match. The CDR3 extends over 15 amino acids.

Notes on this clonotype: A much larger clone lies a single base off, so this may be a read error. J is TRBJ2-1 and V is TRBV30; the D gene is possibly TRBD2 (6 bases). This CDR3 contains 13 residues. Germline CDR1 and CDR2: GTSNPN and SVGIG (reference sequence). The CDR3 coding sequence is TGTGCCCGGAGTTACGGGACTTACAATGAGCAGTTCTTC. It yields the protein CARSYGTYNEQFF.

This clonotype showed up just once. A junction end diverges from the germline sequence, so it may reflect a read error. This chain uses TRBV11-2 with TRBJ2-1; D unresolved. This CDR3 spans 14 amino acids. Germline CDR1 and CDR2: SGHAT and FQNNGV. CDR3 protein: CASSPEFQVNDQCF. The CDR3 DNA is TGTGCCAGCAGCCCTGAGTTTCAGGTCAATGATCAGTGCTTC.

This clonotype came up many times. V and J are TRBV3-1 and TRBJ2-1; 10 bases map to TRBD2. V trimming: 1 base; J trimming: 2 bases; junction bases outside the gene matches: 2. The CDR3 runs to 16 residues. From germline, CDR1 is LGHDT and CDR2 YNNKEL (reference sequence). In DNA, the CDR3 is TGTGCCAGCAGCCAAGTTCTAGCGGGAGCCTACAATGAGCAGTTCTTC. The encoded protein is CASSQVLAGAYNEQFF.

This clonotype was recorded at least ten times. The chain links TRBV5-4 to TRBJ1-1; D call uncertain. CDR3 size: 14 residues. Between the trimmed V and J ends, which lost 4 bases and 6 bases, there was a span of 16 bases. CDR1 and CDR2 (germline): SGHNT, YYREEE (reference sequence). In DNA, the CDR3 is TGTGCCAGCAGCGCTATTAAGGTGGACGCTGAAGCTTTCTTT. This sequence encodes CASSAIKVDAEAFF.

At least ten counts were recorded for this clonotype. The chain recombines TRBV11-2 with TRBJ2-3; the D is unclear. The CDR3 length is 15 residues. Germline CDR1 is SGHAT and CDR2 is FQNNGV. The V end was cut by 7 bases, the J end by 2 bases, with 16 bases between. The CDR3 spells CASNPGVRATDTQYF. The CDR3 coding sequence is TGTGCCAGCAACCCCGGAGTACGGGCCACAGATACGCAGTATTTT.

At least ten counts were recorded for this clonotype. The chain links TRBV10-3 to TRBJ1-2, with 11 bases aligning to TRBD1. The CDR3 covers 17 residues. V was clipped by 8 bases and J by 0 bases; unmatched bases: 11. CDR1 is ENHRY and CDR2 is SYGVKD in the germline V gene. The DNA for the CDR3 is TGTGCCATCCCAACAGGGACAGGGGGGCTTTCTAACTATGGCTACACCTTC. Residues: CAIPTGTGGLSNYGYTF.

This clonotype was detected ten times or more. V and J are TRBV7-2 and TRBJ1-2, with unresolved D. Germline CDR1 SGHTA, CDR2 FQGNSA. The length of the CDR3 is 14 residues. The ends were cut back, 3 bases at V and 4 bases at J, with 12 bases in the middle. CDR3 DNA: TGTGCCAGCAGCTTTCGACAAGGAGGCTATGGCTACACCTTC. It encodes CASSFRQGGYGYTF.

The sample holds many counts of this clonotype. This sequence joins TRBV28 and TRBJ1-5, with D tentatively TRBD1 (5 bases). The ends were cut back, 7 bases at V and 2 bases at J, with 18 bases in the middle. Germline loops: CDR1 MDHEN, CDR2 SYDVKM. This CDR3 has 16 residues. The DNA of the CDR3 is TGTGCCAGCAATTCCGGGACCTTCGGGGGCAATCAGCCCCAGCATTTT. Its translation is CASNSGTFGGNQPQHF. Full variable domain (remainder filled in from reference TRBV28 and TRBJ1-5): DVKVTQSSRYLVKRTGEKVFLECVQDMDHENMFWYRQDPGLGLRLIYFSYDVKMKEKGDIPEGYSVSREKKERFSLILESASTNQTSMYLCASNSGTFGGNQPQHFGDGTRLSIL.

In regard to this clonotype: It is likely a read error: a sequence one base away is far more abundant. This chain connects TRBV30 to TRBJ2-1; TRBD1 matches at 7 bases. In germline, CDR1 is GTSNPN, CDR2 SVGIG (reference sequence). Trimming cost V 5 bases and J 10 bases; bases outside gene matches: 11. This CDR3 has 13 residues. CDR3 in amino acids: CAWLGQPNYEQFF. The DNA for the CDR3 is TGTGCCTGGCTGGGACAGCCGAACTACGAGCAGTTCTTC.

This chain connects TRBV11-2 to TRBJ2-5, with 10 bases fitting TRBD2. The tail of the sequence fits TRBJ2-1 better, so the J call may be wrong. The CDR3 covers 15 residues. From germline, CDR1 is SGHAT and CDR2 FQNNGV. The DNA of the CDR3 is TGTGCCAGCAGCCGAGCGGGGGGGAATTACAATGAGCAGTTCTTC. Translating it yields CASSRAGGNYNEQFF.